This T cell receptor (beta chain) is from a study of quantifying T cell responses using KT2 cells. Background on the study: cDNA was made from DNase-treated RNA using alpha and beta constant primers. The T4 ligation step was estimated to exceed 10% efficiency under optimum conditions.

The germline V gene encodes CDR1 GTSNPN and CDR2 SVGIG (reference sequence). This CDR3 spans 13 amino acids. Trimming removed 0 bases from V and 6 bases from J; junction bases left unmatched: 5. An oligo carrying a UMI was ligated to the cDNA 3' end. The first PCR ran 3 to 5 cycles with an equimolar RC1.1 and RC1.2 beta primer mix. TCRdb passed the UMI-ligation and nested PCR reads through MiXCR, listing each CDR3 protein once. The top ten clones hold around two fifths of a sample with around 44,000 distinct CDR3 sequences, approximately 15% of them seen once. Whole-study results and caveats: Even the lowest spike-in, about one KT2 cell per 100,000 PBMC, yielded detectable KT2 sequences.

On this clonotype itself: The antigen is not known.

The chain combines TRBV30 with TRBJ2-7; TRBD1 agrees at 7 bases. The sequence was collected from a human donor. Specimen: PBMCs spiked with cells of the T cell clone KT2. The CDR3 loop is CAWSVGTASEQYF. The CDR3 DNA reads as TGTGCCTGGAGTGTAGGGACAGCAAGCGAGCAGTACTTC. The full variable domain, completed using reference TRBV30 and TRBJ2-7, is SQTIHQWPATLVQPVGSPLSLECTVEGTSNPNLYWYRQAAGRGLQLLFYSVGIGQISSEVPQNLSASRPQDRQFILSSKKLLLSDSGFYLCAWSVGTASEQYFGPGTRLTVT.